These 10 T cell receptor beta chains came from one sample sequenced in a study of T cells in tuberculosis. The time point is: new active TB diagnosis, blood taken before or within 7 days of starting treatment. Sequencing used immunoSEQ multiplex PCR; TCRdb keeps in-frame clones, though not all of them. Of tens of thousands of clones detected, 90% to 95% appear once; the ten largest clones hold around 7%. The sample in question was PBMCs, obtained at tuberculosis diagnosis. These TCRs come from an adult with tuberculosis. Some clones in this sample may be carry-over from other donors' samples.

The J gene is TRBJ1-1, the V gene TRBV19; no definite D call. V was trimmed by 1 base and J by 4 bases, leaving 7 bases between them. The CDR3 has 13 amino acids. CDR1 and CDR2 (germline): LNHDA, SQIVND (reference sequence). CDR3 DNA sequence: TGTGCCAGTAGTATAGTGCCGGGCACTGAAGCTTTCTTT. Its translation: CASSIVPGTEAFF. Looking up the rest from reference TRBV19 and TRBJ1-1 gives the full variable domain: DGGITQSPKYLFRKEGQNVTLSCEQNLNHDAMYWYRQDPGQGLRLIYYSQIVNDFQKGDIAEGYSVSREKKESFPLTVTSAQKNPTAFYLCASSIVPGTEAFFGQGTRLTVV.

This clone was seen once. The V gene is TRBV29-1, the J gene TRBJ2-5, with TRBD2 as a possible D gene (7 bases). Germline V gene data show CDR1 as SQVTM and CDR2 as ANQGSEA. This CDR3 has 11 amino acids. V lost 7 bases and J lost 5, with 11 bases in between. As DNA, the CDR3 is TGCAGCGCGGGGGGCTCCGAGACCCAGTACTTC. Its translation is CSAGGSETQYF.

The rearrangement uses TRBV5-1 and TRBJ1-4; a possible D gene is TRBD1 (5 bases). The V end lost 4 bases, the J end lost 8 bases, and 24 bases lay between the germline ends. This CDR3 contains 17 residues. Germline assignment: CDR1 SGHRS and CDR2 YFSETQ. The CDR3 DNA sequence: TGCGCCAGCAGCCCGATAGGGACGGGAGGCTTAGAGGAAAAACTGTTTTTT. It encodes CASSPIGTGGLEEKLFF.

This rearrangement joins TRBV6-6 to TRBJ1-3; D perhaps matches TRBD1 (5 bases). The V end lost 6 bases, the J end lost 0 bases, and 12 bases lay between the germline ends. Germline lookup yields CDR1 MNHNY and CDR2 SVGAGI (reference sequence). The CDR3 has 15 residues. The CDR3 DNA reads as TGTGCCAGCAGCGCTGACAGCAACTCTGGAAACACCATATATTTT. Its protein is CASSADSNSGNTIYF.

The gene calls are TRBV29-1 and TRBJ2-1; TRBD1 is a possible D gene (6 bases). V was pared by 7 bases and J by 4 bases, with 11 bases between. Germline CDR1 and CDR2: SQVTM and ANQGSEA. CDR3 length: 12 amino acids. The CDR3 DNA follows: TGCAGCGGAGGGACACCTTACAATGAGCAGTTCTTC. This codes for CSGGTPYNEQFF.

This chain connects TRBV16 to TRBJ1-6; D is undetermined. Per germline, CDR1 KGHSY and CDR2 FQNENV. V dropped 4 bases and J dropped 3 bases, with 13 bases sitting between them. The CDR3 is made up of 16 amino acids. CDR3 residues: CASSLPRVGYNSPLHF. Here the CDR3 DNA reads TGTGCCAGCAGCCTTCCCCGAGTCGGCTATAATTCACCCCTCCACTTT.

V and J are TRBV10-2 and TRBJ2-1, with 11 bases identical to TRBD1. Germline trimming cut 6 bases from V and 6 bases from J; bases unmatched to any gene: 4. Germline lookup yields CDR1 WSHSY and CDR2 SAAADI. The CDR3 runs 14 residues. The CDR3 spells CASRDGTGGNEQFF. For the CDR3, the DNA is TGCGCCAGCAGAGACGGGACAGGGGGCAATGAGCAGTTCTTC.

Here the CDR3 DNA reads TGTGCCAGCTCACAAAAGACAGCGAACACCGGGGAGCTGTTTTTT. This gives the protein CASSQKTANTGELFF. V gene TRBV18 combines with J gene TRBJ2-2, with D possibly being TRBD1 (5 bases). Between the trimmed V and J ends, which lost 4 bases and 0 bases, there was a span of 9 bases. Germline loops: CDR1 KGHSH, CDR2 LQKENI. The CDR3 sequence is 15 residues long.

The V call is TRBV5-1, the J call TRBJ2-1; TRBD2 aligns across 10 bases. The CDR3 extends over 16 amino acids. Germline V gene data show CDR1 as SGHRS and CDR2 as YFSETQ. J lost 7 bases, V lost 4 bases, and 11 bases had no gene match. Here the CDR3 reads CASSPAPAGGPNEQFF. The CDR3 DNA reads TGCGCCAGCAGCCCGGCCCCAGCGGGGGGGCCTAATGAGCAGTTCTTC. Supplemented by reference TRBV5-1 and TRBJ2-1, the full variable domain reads KAGVTQTPRYLIKTRGQQVTLSCSPISGHRSVSWYQQTPGQGLQFLFEYFSETQRNKGNFPGRFSGRQFSNSRSEMNVSTLELGDSALYLCASSPAPAGGPNEQFFGPGTRLTVL.

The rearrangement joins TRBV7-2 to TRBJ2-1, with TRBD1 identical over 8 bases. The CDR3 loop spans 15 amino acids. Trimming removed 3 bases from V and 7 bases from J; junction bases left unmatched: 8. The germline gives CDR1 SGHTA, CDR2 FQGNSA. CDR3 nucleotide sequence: TGTGCCAGCAGCTTGGGACAGGTCCTTGGGAATGAGCAGTTCTTC. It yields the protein CASSLGQVLGNEQFF. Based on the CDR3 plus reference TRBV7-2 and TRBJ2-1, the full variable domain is GAGVSQSPSNKVTEKGKDVELRCDPISGHTALYWYRQSLGQGLEFLIYFQGNSAPDKSGLPSDRFSAERTGGSVSTLTIQRTQQEDSAVYLCASSLGQVLGNEQFFGPGTRLTVL.